The 9 T cell receptor beta chains reported below all come from one sample, sequenced in a study of CD8+CD57+ T cells in acquired aplastic anemia. Patients picked for sequencing had shown CD8+CD57+ cell expansion detected by flow cytometry. Genomic DNA served as template for TCR beta VDJ and CDR3 profiling. TCRdb fed the reads into MiXCR, producing one record per CDR3 protein. The table includes 150,000 or so distinct CDR3 sequences, around 43% detected once. Sequences were obtained from sorted CD4+, CD8+, or CD8+CD57+ T cells (not recorded which) from PBMCs. The receptors come from a human donor with aplastic anemia.

This clonotype came up a few times. The chain uses TRBV7-3 and TRBJ1-2; possibly TRBD1 for D (6 bases). Trimming shortened V by 4 bases and J by 0 bases, and 9 bases separated the two germline ends. This CDR3 is built from 14 residues. Per germline, CDR1 SGHTA and CDR2 FQGTGA. The chain's CDR3 is CASSSDRTNYGYTF. CDR3 DNA: TGTGCCAGCAGCTCAGACAGGACTAACTATGGCTACACCTTC.

Regarding this clonotype: Compared with germline, one end of the junction differs, possibly owing to a read error. The chain uses TRBV19 and TRBJ2-7; 10 nucleotides agree with TRBD1. The CDR3 consists of 15 residues. Germline CDR1 reads LNHDA; CDR2 reads SQIVND (reference sequence). The CDR3 is CAGSIRTGGTYEQYF. The DNA for the CDR3 is TGTGCCGGTAGTATAAGGACAGGGGGAACCTACGAGCAGTACTTC.

This clonotype was observed at least ten times. In nucleotides, the CDR3 is TGTGCCAGCCTGCAGGACACTGAAGCTTTCTTT. Translating it yields CASLQDTEAFF. This chain connects TRBV2 to TRBJ1-1, with unresolved D. Per the germline V gene, CDR1 is SNHLY and CDR2 is FYNNEI. This CDR3 comprises 11 residues. The V end lost 8 bases, the J end lost 3 bases, and 7 bases lay between the germline ends.

The chain uses TRBV7-2 and TRBJ2-2; 8 bases are shared with TRBD2. The germline V gene has CDR1 SGHTA and CDR2 FQGNSA. The CDR3 covers 15 residues. V lost 4 bases to trimming and J lost 8 bases; unmatched junction nucleotides: 9. The CDR3, as DNA: TGTGCCAGCAGCTCAAGACTAGCGTCTGCTGGGGAGCTGTTTTTT. Its protein product is CASSSRLASAGELFF.

The rearrangement links TRBV5-4 to TRBJ2-2; a possible D gene is TRBD1 (5 bases). V was trimmed by 2 bases and J by 2 bases, leaving 16 bases between them. In germline, CDR1 is SGHNT, CDR2 YYREEE (reference sequence). The CDR3 consists of 17 residues. This CDR3 reads CASSFRAVVPNTGELFF. The CDR3 DNA reads as TGTGCCAGCAGCTTCAGGGCGGTCGTACCTAACACCGGGGAGCTGTTTTTT.

With regard to this clonotype: The missing conserved phenylalanine or tryptophan at the end of this CDR3 makes a read error likely. V gene TRBV12-5 combines with J gene TRBJ2-7, with D possibly being TRBD1 (5 bases). Trimming shortened V by 1 base and J by 2 bases, and 9 bases separated the two germline ends. Germline CDR1 LGHNT, CDR2 FRNRAP. The CDR3 has 14 amino acids. Here the CDR3 DNA reads TGTGCTAGTGGTTTGGACGCAGGGACCTACGAGCAGTACTCC. Encoded protein: CASGLDAGTYEQYS.

Regarding this clonotype: The junction differs from germline at one of its ends, possibly a read error. The chain has TRBV2 and TRBJ1-3, with D unresolved. This CDR3 contains 14 residues. Looked up from germline, CDR1 is SNHLY and CDR2 is FYNNEI. The CDR3 protein is CASSGEVLGNAIYF. CDR3 in DNA: TGCGCCAGCAGTGGAGAGGTTCTTGGAAACGCCATATATTTT.

Concerning this clonotype: A much larger clone lies a single base off, so this may be a read error. The conserved phenylalanine or tryptophan is not found at the CDR3 terminus, so this likely reflects a read error. CDR3 bases: TGTGCCAGCCTGAGATATCCGGATGGCACTGAAGCTTTCTCT. It translates to CASLRYPDGTEAFS. This chain links TRBV6-1 with TRBJ1-1; D gene unclear. The germline gives CDR1 MNHNS, CDR2 SASEGT. The CDR3 consists of 14 residues. The V end lost 8 bases, the J end lost 4 bases, and 17 bases lay between the germline ends.

This clonotype was observed at least ten times. V and J are TRBV12-3 or TRBV12-4 and TRBJ1-2; D not resolved. This CDR3 is built from 14 residues. The germline V and J ends were trimmed by 3 bases and 2 bases, with 10 bases remaining between them. The CDR3 nucleotides are TGTGCCAGCAGTTTGGGCAGCTACAACTATGGCTACACCTTC. Its protein is CASSLGSYNYGYTF.